This T cell receptor beta chain came from a study of T cell changes during pregnancy in multiple sclerosis. This CDR3 comprises 17 residues. V lost 3 bases to trimming and J lost 3 bases; unmatched junction nucleotides: 8. Germline loops: CDR1 SGDLS, CDR2 YYNGEE. Assay: immunoSEQ multiplex PCR; the TCRdb copy retains only in-frame clones and omits some. The top ten clones hold 3% to 4% of a sample with tens of thousands of clones, about 89% of them seen once. The sequence was collected from a female donor in good health, enrolled as a control in a pregnancy study. The sequences come from CD4+ T cells from peripheral blood mononuclear cells, collected in the first trimester of pregnancy. The V call is TRBV9, the J call TRBJ2-6; 8 positions agree with TRBD1. The CDR3 loop reads CASSARGQGFGANVLTF. Here the CDR3 DNA reads TGTGCCAGCAGCGCCAGGGGGCAGGGGTTTGGGGCCAACGTCCTGACTTTC.